This TCR beta chain was sequenced in a study of PD-1 blockade in mismatch repair-deficient tumors. The wider study: Enrolled 2013-2016, patients had progressing, pretreated mismatch repair-deficient cancers of 12 to 13 types.

Libraries were prepared by immunoSEQ multiplex PCR; TCRdb keeps only in-frame clonotypes and omits some of them. The profile shows some 120,000 clones, 85% to 90% of them singletons. The CDR3 is 12 residues long. The germline gives CDR1 SNHLY, CDR2 FYNNEI. Trimming removed 3 bases at V and 5 bases at J, with 6 bases between. Mismatch repair deficiency was confirmed in all patients, by PCR or immunohistochemistry. On this clone itself: Its antigen is not known.

Overall study results and limits: Tumor-resident clones, often absent from pretreatment blood, expanded after pembrolizumab and then contracted.

The sequence came from an adult with mismatch repair-deficient cancer. The rearrangement links TRBV2 to TRBJ2-3, with no clear D. Specimen: peripheral blood, collected 44 weeks after starting pembrolizumab. For the CDR3, the DNA is TGTGCCAGCAGTGAGCTGAGAGATACGCAGTATTTT. It yields the protein CASSELRDTQYF.